This passage covers 20 T cell receptor beta chains from one sample sequenced in a study of monozygotic twins with inflammatory bowel disease. TCRdb reanalyzed the 5' RACE reads and collapses them to one entry per CDR3 protein, without DNA. This table lists approximately 330,000 distinct CDR3 sequences. Material: blood. The origin of the receptors is a human donor with ulcerative colitis or Crohn's disease, or a healthy co-twin of an affected twin (not recorded which).

This rearrangement joins TRBV4-1 to TRBJ2-5; TCRdb indicates TRBD2, and absent DNA this call remains unverified. The CDR3 has 17 amino acids. CDR1 is MGHRA, CDR2 YSYEKL, per germline. The CDR3 loop is CASSRTGTSGFQETQYF.

This chain connects TRBV15 to TRBJ2-1; without DNA, the TCRdb call of TRBD1 cannot be checked. The CDR3 length is 16 residues. Germline V gives CDR1 LNHNV, CDR2 YYDKDF (reference sequence). The CDR3 protein is CATSRLTGGVDNEQFF.

The chain joins TRBV27 to TRBJ1-5; the D gene TCRdb calls, TRBD1, cannot be checked with no DNA. The CDR3 loop spans 14 amino acids. The germline gives CDR1 MNHEY, CDR2 SMNVEV (reference sequence). This CDR3 is CASSPRDLRQPQHF.

The V and J genes are TRBV20-1 and TRBJ1-6; TCRdb proposes TRBD1, but this gene call is untestable without DNA. The CDR3 length is 14 residues. Per germline, CDR1 DFQATT and CDR2 SNEGSKA (reference sequence). CDR3 in amino acids: CSARNSGDNSPLHF.

The gene calls are TRBV20-1 and TRBJ2-3. From germline, CDR1 is DFQATT and CDR2 SNEGSKA (reference sequence). The CDR3 spans 14 residues. The CDR3 protein is CSARDRLAADTQYF.

This chain uses TRBV6-2 or TRBV6-3 with TRBJ2-5; TCRdb's assignment of TRBD1 cannot be checked, as there is no DNA. The CDR3 is 14 amino acids. Germline V gene data show CDR1 as MNHEY and CDR2 as SVGEGT. The CDR3: CASGPGTDQETQYF.

The gene calls are TRBV7-9 and TRBJ2-1; without DNA, the TCRdb call of TRBD2 cannot be checked. CDR3 length: 20 amino acids. Germline assignment: CDR1 SEHNR and CDR2 FQNEAQ (reference sequence). CDR3 protein: CASSLVTSGSHKRGGNEQFF.

The chain links TRBV14 to TRBJ2-1; TCRdb's D call of TRBD2 is untestable without DNA. Germline V gives CDR1 SGHDN, CDR2 FVKESK. This CDR3 is 16 amino acids long. The CDR3 spells CASSPGTSGRANEQFF.

The chain carries TRBV30 and TRBJ1-5. The germline gives CDR1 GTSNPN, CDR2 SVGIG (reference sequence). The CDR3 is 17 amino acids. The CDR3 here is CAWSVIGRDETAQPQHF.

V and J are TRBV11-2 and TRBJ2-2; checking the TCRdb D call of TRBD2 is not possible without DNA. CDR1 SGHAT and CDR2 FQNNGV come from the germline V gene. This CDR3 contains 15 residues. CDR3 loop: CASSASSGHTGELFF.

This chain connects TRBV4-2 to TRBJ2-7; the D call of TRBD1 rests on TCRdb alone, since no DNA is present to check it. The V gene's germline CDR1 is LGHNA and CDR2 YNFKEQ. The CDR3 loop spans 17 amino acids. CDR3 loop: CASSSSKEGDKAGEQYF.

The chain recombines TRBV28 with TRBJ2-7. Germline CDR1 is MDHEN and CDR2 is SYDVKM. The CDR3 runs 13 residues. CDR3 amino acids: CASSLPISYEQYF.

The rearrangement joins TRBV4-3 to TRBJ1-4. Germline V gene lookup returns CDR1 LGHNA and CDR2 YSLEER. The length of the CDR3 is 15 residues. The CDR3: CASSQVVSTNEKLFF.

This chain uses TRBV5-5 with TRBJ2-1; lacking DNA, the TRBD1 call made by TCRdb goes unchecked. The CDR3 loop spans 15 amino acids. CDR1 and CDR2 from the germline V gene are SGHKS and YYEKEE (reference sequence). CDR3 protein: CASSLGEGGGLEQFF.

The chain is built from TRBV20-1 and TRBJ2-5. This CDR3 region has 11 residues. Germline lookup yields CDR1 DFQATT and CDR2 SNEGSKA (reference sequence). The CDR3 protein is CSASAQETQYF.

V and J are TRBV12-3 or TRBV12-4 and TRBJ1-2. This CDR3 contains 11 residues. CDR3 region: CASSPRHGYTF.

The V and J genes are TRBV7-2 and TRBJ2-7; TCRdb's D call of TRBD1 is untestable without DNA. CDR3 length: 15 amino acids. Germline assignment: CDR1 SGHTA and CDR2 FQGNSA. This chain's CDR3 is CASRSRPGPQGEQYF.

This chain joins TRBV15 and TRBJ2-7; TCRdb gives TRBD2 as the D gene, but with no DNA this cannot be confirmed. This CDR3 spans 15 amino acids. CDR1 and CDR2 (germline): LNHNV, YYDKDF (reference sequence). The CDR3: CATSRALAGTYEQYF.

The rearrangement uses TRBV4-1 and TRBJ2-3; TCRdb calls TRBD2, which cannot be checked without DNA. Germline CDR1 and CDR2: MGHRA and YSYEKL. The CDR3 contains 16 residues. CDR3 in amino acids: CASSQEHGSSPDTQYF.

The chain has TRBV5-4 and TRBJ2-1; the D gene TCRdb calls, TRBD2, cannot be checked with no DNA. CDR3 length: 17 residues. Germline V gene lookup returns CDR1 SGHNT and CDR2 YYREEE (reference sequence). The CDR3 loop reads CASSPGRLASRYDEQFF.